This TCR beta chain appears in the sequencing data of a study of cytomegalovirus exposure and HLA in healthy donors. This clone was picked up a small number of times. Both 60 Vbeta primers and 13 Jbeta primers went into the PCR. Some clones are missing from TCRdb's copy, which holds only in-frame ones; the method was immunoSEQ multiplex PCR. The sample contains about 99,000 clones, around 80% of which appear only once. Trimming shortened V by 6 bases and J by 2 bases, and 14 bases separated the two germline ends. This CDR3 contains 15 residues. Looked up from germline, CDR1 is PRHDT and CDR2 is FYEKMQ (reference sequence).

This chain uses TRBV13 with TRBJ2-1; D perhaps matches TRBD2 (6 bases). The sequence was obtained from a woman aged 18-29 years in good health and CMV-seropositive. The specimen was PBMCs. CDR3 in DNA: TGTGCCAGCAGGCCCGCCGGGGGTACCTACAATGAGCAGTTCTTC. Its translation is CASRPAGGTYNEQFF.